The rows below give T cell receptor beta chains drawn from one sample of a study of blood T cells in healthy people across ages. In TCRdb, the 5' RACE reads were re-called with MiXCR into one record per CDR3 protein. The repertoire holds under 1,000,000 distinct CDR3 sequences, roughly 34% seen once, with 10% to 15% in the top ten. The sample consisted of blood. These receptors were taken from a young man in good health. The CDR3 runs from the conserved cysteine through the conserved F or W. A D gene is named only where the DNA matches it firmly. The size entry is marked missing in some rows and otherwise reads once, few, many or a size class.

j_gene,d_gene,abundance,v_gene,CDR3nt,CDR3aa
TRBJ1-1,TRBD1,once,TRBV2,TGTGCCAGCAGTGCCTACAGACAGGGGGATGATACTGAAGCTTTCTTT,CASSAYRQGDDTEAFF
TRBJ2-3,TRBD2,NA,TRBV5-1,TGCGCCAGCAGTAAGGAGCCGGGGGGTACGCAGTATTTT,CASSKEPGGTQYF
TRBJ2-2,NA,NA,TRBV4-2,TGTGCCAGCAGCCAAGATCGAACGGACCCGAACACCGGGGAGCTGTTTTTT,CASSQDRTDPNTGELFF
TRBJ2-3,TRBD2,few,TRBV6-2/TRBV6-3,TGTGCCAGCAGCTTTTCAGCTAGCGGGGGGACCTACACAGATACGCAGTATTTT,CASSFSASGGTYTDTQYF
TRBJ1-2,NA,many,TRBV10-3,TGTGCCATCAGTGACAGGGGACCTAACTATGGCTACACCTTC,CAISDRGPNYGYTF
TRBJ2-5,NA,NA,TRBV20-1,TGCAGTGCTAGGGGGCAGTTTCTTACGCAGTACTTC,CSARGQFLTQYF
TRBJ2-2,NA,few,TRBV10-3,TGTGCCATCAGTGAAGGGACCGCCAACACCGGGGAGCTGTTTTTT,CAISEGTANTGELFF
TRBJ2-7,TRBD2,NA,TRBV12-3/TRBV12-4,TGTGCCAGCAGTTTATCGGGAGGGCCGGACGAGCAGTACTTC,CASSLSGGPDEQYF
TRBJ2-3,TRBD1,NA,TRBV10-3,TGTGCCATCAGTTCCTACGGGACAGGGGAAGATACGCAGTATTTT,CAISSYGTGEDTQYF
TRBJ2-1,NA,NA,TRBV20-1,TGCAGTGCTAGATCCGGGGGCATTGAGCAGTTCTTC,CSARSGGIEQFF
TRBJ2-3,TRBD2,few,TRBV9,TGTGCCAGCAGCTCCGGGGTGACTAGCGAGTTCACAGATACGCAGTATTTT,CASSSGVTSEFTDTQYF
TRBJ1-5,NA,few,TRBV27,TGTGCCAGCAGTTTAGCAGGGCCGGGGAGATCCAACAATCAGCCCCAGCATTTT,CASSLAGPGRSNNQPQHF
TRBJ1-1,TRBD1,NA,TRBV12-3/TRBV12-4,TGTGCCAGCAGTTTAATGATAGGACAGGGATTTGAAGCTTTCTTT,CASSLMIGQGFEAFF
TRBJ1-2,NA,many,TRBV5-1,TGCGCCAGCAGCTTGGAACTAGGGGAATCGGCGGGCTACACCTTC,CASSLELGESAGYTF
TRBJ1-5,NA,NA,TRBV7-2,TGTGCCAGCAGCCAGCCCCCTCCGAGAGATCAGCCCCAGCATTTT,CASSQPPPRDQPQHF
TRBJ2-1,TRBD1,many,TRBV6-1,TGTGCCAGCCGGAATGATGGACAGGGGCTTCACAATGAGCAGTTCTTC,CASRNDGQGLHNEQFF
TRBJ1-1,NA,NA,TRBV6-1,TGTGCCAGCAGTGATAGGTTCGGGAACACTGAAGCTTTCTTT,CASSDRFGNTEAFF
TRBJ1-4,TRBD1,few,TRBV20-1,TGCAGTGCTACTGCCGGGACAGGGGGTGAAAAACTGTTTTTT,CSATAGTGGEKLFF
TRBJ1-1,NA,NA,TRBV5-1,TGCGCCAGCAGCTTGTTTTCGCAGGGAAGTGGTGAAGCTTTCTTT,CASSLFSQGSGEAFF
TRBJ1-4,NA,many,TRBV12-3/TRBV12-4,TGTGCCAGCAGTCAGACAGGACCTAATGAAAAACTGTTTTTT,CASSQTGPNEKLFF
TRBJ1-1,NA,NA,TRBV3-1,TGTGCCAGCAGCCAAGTGGGAGGGTCCCGAGCTTTCTTT,CASSQVGGSRAFF
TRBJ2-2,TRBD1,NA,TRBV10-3,TGTGCCATCTGGAATGGACAGGGGGCAACCGGGGAGCTGTTTTTT,CAIWNGQGATGELFF
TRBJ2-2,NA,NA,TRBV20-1,TGCAGTGCCCAAAGGAGGGTCCGGGCGAACACCGGGGAGCTGTTTTTT,CSAQRRVRANTGELFF
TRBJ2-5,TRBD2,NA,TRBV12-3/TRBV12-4,TGTGCCAGCAGTGACTCGGGACTAGCGATGGAGACCCAGTACTTC,CASSDSGLAMETQYF
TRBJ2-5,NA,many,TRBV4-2,TGTGCCAGCAGCCAAGATATCGGACCGGGTAGACCCCAGTACTTC,CASSQDIGPGRPQYF
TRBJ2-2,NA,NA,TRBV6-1,TGTGCCGGCAGTGAAGCATTCACTAGGTCCGGGGAGCTGTTTTTT,CAGSEAFTRSGELFF
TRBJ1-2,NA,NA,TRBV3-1,TGTGCCAGCAGCCAAGATAAGACCGTTGCTAACTATGGCTACACCTTC,CASSQDKTVANYGYTF
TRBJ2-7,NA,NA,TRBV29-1,TGCAGCGCCCAAACCGGGACAATGGGCTACGAGCAGTACTTC,CSAQTGTMGYEQYF
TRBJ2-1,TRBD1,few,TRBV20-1,TGCAGTATCCATATTACGCCCGGGACAGGGGCGAACAATGAGCAGTTCTTC,CSIHITPGTGANNEQFF
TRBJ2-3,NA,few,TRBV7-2,TGTGCCAGCGAGGAAGCCACAGATACGCAGTATTTT,CASEEATDTQYF
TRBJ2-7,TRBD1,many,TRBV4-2,TGTGCCAGCAGCCAGATGGGGACAGGGTCGTACGAGCAGTACTTC,CASSQMGTGSYEQYF
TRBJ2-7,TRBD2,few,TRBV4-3,TGCGCCAGCAGCCAAGATTCGGTAGCGGGGAATGAGCAGTACTTC,CASSQDSVAGNEQYF
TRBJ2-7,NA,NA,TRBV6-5,TGTGCCAGCAGTTACACGGACTCCTACGAGCAGTACTTC,CASSYTDSYEQYF
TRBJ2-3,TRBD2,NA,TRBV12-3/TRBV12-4,TGTGCCAGCTCATTTGGGGGTAGCGGGGGTCCCGATACGCAGTATTTT,CASSFGGSGGPDTQYF
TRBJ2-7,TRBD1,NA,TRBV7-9,TGTGCCTGCAGCTTAGTTGCCGGGACAGGAATCAACAATGAGCAGTACTTC,CACSLVAGTGINNEQYF
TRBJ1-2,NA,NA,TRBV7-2,TGTGCCAGCAGCTTACATGAGTCGGTCGGCTACACCTTC,CASSLHESVGYTF
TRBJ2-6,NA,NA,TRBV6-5,TGTGCCAGCAGTTACTCGAACGAACGGGCCTTCTCTGGGGCCAACGTCCTGACTTTC,CASSYSNERAFSGANVLTF
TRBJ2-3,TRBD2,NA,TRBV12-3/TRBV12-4,TGTGCCAGCAGCGCCGGGACTAGCGGGTTCCGAGCAGATGCGCAGTATTTT,CASSAGTSGFRADAQYF
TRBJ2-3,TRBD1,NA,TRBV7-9,TGTGCCAGCAACATAGTAGGGGGCCCAGATACGCAGTATTTT,CASNIVGGPDTQYF
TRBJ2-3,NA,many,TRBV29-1,TGCAGCGTTGCCCCTCAGCTCACAGATACGCAGTATTTT,CSVAPQLTDTQYF
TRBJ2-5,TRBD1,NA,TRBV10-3,TGTGCCATCAGGACAGGGTCTTTGTTGACGGAGCAGTACTTC,CAIRTGSLLTEQYF
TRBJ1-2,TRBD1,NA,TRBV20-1,TGCAGTGCTAGAGCCTCGGGACAGGGAGGCTATGGCTACACCTTC,CSARASGQGGYGYTF
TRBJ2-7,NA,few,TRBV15,TGTGCCACCAGCATTGGTTTGGGGGGTGAGCAGTACTTC,CATSIGLGGEQYF
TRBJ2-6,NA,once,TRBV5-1,TGCGCCAGCAGCTTGGAGCTTGCGTCTGGGGCCAACGTCCTGACTTTC,CASSLELASGANVLTF
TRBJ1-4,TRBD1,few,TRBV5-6,TGTGCCAGCAGCTTCCGGCTAGGGACAGGGGGATCGGCTAATGAAAAACTGTTTTTT,CASSFRLGTGGSANEKLFF